These T cell receptor beta chains were read from a single sample in a study of early stage breast cancer tumors. Assay used: immunoSEQ multiplex PCR; TCRdb lists only in-frame clones, some missing. The table includes about 11,000 clones, approximately 78% detected once. Sequenced: breast tumor tissue. These receptors originate from a person aged 40 to 49 with breast cancer. The conserved cysteine and the conserved F or W are not part of the CDR3 here. The D gene is left open where the match is weak. Clone size is not always given. Where it is, it says once, few, many or a class for expanded clones.

J gene | D gene | clone size | V gene | CDR3 protein
TRBJ1-2 | TRBD1 | - | TRBV5-1 | ASSLAGTANYGYT
TRBJ2-7 | - | - | TRBV6-6 | ASSYSRYSYEQY
TRBJ2-7 | TRBD2 | - | TRBV5-1 | ASRLSGREAIGESSYEQY
TRBJ1-5 | - | - | TRBV12-2 | ASRPPGHSCQPQH
TRBJ1-3 | - | - | TRBV5-6 | ASSLEPTGAGNTIY
TRBJ1-5 | - | - | TRBV18 | ASSQSNQPQH
TRBJ2-3 | - | - | TRBV30 | AWSVGSYRTDTQY
TRBJ2-1 | - | few | TRBV5-4 | ASSLGMGISYNEQF
TRBJ1-2 | - | once | TRBV7-8 | ASSLDLQGRVT
TRBJ2-5 | TRBD2 | - | TRBV27 | ASSDRLAGVRETQY
TRBJ2-3 | TRBD2 | - | TRBV7-8 | ASSRDPGTSEDTQY
TRBJ1-4 | - | - | TRBV2 | ASRARDLGFDEKLF
TRBJ2-5 | TRBD1 | - | TRBV5-5 | ASSDWTGERGETQY
TRBJ2-7 | TRBD2 | once | TRBV7-2 | ASSLGASGSSYEQY
TRBJ1-2 | - | - | TRBV4-1 | ASSQERTDYGYT
TRBJ1-1 | - | - | TRBV29-1 | SVDLLGTEAF
TRBJ1-3 | TRBD1 | - | TRBV19 | ASSPGGPSGNTIY
TRBJ1-1 | - | - | TRBV5-1 | ASSLGGVRSNTEAF
TRBJ1-4 | - | - | TRBV9 | ASSVRGETDEKLF
TRBJ1-4 | TRBD1 | - | TRBV30 | AWGGTGLAGSNEKLF
TRBJ2-3 | TRBD2 | - | TRBV5-6 | ASSPVALAGADTDTQY
TRBJ1-5 | - | few | TRBV27 | ASSFSLTGSQPQH
TRBJ2-5 | - | - | TRBV28 | ASSNGRLVTKTQY
TRBJ1-5 | TRBD1 | - | TRBV5-5 | ASSRQGEINQPQH
TRBJ2-1 | - | once | TRBV7-8 | ASSFYEASLNEQF
TRBJ2-1 | - | - | TRBV27 | ASSLHNEQF
TRBJ1-2 | - | - | TRBV7-2 | ASSPQGSSPNYGYT
TRBJ1-1 | TRBD1 | - | TRBV6-1 | ASSEAPGQGNTEAF
TRBJ2-7 | - | medium-sized | TRBV5-1 | ASSFRGLEPYEQY
TRBJ2-3 | TRBD2 | - | TRBV5-1 | ASSPGGTSVTDTQY
TRBJ2-7 | TRBD1 | - | TRBV7-9 | ASSFTGDTGEQY
TRBJ2-1 | - | - | TRBV11-2 | ASTSPGSYNEQF
TRBJ1-1 | TRBD1 | - | TRBV9 | ASSVAEAGGSAEAF
TRBJ1-5 | - | - | TRBV2 | ASSQDHQAGQPQH
TRBJ1-4 | - | - | TRBV30 | AWSDRATNEKLF
TRBJ1-2 | - | large | TRBV10-1 | AGSGRSYT
TRBJ2-3 | - | - | TRBV6-1 | ASSRTGWGTDTQY
TRBJ2-3 | - | - | TRBV20-1 | SAPLGDTQY
TRBJ2-7 | TRBD2 | - | TRBV10-3 | AISDTSGRGDEQY
TRBJ2-3 | TRBD2 | - | TRBV5-1 | ASSSAGARTDTQY
TRBJ1-1 | - | - | TRBV2 | ASSGRGLAADEAF
TRBJ1-5 | - | - | TRBV21-1 | ASSTKGGTDSNQPQH